This TCR beta chain was identified in a study of T cells in Graves' hyperthyroidism and ophthalmopathy (dated by TCRdb to between 2018 and 2021). For context, the study as a whole: Peripheral blood was collected at initial diagnosis, before any treatment. Once sampling was done, hyperthyroidism patients were given methimazole at a starting dose of 30 mg daily, whereas ophthalmopathy patients were given high-dose intravenous methylprednisolone. To identify distinguishing TCR V-J signatures, a discovery cohort of 100 patients was used, comprising 43 with Graves' ophthalmopathy and some 60 with stable Graves' hyperthyroidism. In addition, the study compared T-cell repertoires in thyroid tissue and in blood from roughly six Graves' hyperthyroidism patients. TCR Vbeta CDR3 sequencing of 120 to 150 peripheral blood samples (about 45 ophthalmopathy, 70 to 85 hyperthyroidism and around 17 progressor patients) is reported in the paper. The 100 discovery patients were randomly divided into training and test sets at a 7:3 ratio. Prospective prediction of ophthalmopathy was tested in an independent validation cohort of 18 to 20 hyperthyroidism patients and 17 patients who later progressed to ophthalmopathy.

This clonotype was counted ten times or more. The antigen it binds to is not known. The sample holds no much larger clone one base away, and base qualities are not on file. Overall study results and their limits: Most expanded thyroid clonotypes (frequency above 0.001) were also found in blood, which suggests that blood repertoires may mirror thyroid immune responses. A 13 V-J signature model separated ophthalmopathy from stable hyperthyroidism, with about 88% sensitivity and 81.08% specificity in cross-validation and 80%/75% in testing. In validation, the model predicted progression to ophthalmopathy a median of around 6.5 months before onset, with over 55% sensitivity and about 72% specificity. Sample size was not statistically predetermined, and investigators were not blinded to group allocation.

Ophthalmopathy patients had moderately to severely active disease, with a Clinical Activity Score of 3 or more, a NOSPECS grade of 4 or more, and a disease duration of less than 3 months. Any patient with an uncontrolled infection, another autoimmune disease, pregnancy or lactation was excluded. Diagnoses were established on the basis of clinical symptoms, serum thyroxine and TRAb, thyroid ultrasound, and orbital computed tomography. PBMCs were isolated from 10 ml of fresh peripheral blood by Ficoll-Paque density gradient centrifugation. Total RNA was extracted using Trizol reagent, and RNA quality was assessed on an Agilent 2100 Bioanalyzer. The TCR beta CDR3 regions were amplified from RNA transcripts. The TCR CDR3 was subjected to a first round of RT-PCR using the HTBI primer set and the Qiagen OneStep RT-PCR kit. A second multiplex PCR round built the libraries, followed by size selection and purification. Sequencing of the libraries was done on an Illumina HiSeq2000 using paired-end 100 bp reads. The original methods were these. SOAPnuke was used to process the raw data, throwing out any read that contained adapters or uncalled bases, had a mean Phred below 15, or lacked an exact constant-primer or identifier match. COPE v1.2.5 was used to merge the high-quality paired reads, and each unique nucleotide sequence was defined as a clonotype. MiTCR v1.1 was used to align the clonotypes against IMGT TRBV, TRBD and TRBJ reference segments. Analysis was restricted to V-J combinations with a frequency above 0.0001, which covered 98% to 99.2% of repertoires. The TCS score was defined as the ratio of F50 (clonal expansion) to E x V (chaos), calculated using BLOSUM62-based TCRdist between CDR3 peptides within each V-J. Welch's t-statistics and random forest reduced several hundred V-J features to 13, which were used in a naive Bayes classifier (R e1071). TCRdb redid the processing of the public reads, applying fastp at Q25 and MiXCR, and retained in-frame beta chains. CDR3 protein duplicates are merged, each entry listing the most common genes and DNA. The V and J calls follow TCRdb's processing rather than the paper's. This sample lists about 640,000 distinct CDR3 sequences; approximately 15% were detected once. The biggest ten clones account for roughly an eighth of the sample.

The sample comprised blood. This receptor was taken from a woman aged 45-65 years with Graves' ophthalmopathy.

The DNA reads as follows: TGTGCCAGCAGCCCGACTTCGGCGACAGGATTCGAGCAGTACTTC. This yields the protein CASSPTSATGFEQYF. The chain is assembled from TRBV7-2 and TRBJ2-7; TRBD1 is a possible D gene, resting on 6 matching bases. According to the germline V gene, CDR1 reads SGHTA and CDR2 reads FQGNSA. Taken from cysteine to phenylalanine, the CDR3 has 15 residues. Here the CDR3 DNA is all that survives: 45 bases in frame from base 1. V lost 5 bases and J lost 6 bases; the stretch between them is 20 bases long.